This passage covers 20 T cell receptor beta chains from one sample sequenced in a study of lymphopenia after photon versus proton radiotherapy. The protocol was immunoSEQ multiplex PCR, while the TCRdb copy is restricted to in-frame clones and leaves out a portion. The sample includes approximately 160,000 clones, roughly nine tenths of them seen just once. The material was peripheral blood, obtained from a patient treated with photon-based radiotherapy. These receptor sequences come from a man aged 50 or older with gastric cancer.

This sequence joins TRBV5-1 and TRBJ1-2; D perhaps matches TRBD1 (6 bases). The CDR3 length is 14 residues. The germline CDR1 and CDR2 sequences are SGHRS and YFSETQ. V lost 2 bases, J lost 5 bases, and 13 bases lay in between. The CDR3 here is CASSFRGAGYGYTF. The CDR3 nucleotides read TGCGCCAGCAGCTTCCGGGGGGCAGGGTATGGCTACACCTTC.

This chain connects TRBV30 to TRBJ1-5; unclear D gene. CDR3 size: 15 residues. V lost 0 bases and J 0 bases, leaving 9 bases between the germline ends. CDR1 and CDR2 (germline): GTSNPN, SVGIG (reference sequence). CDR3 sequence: CAWSVNPYSNQPQHF. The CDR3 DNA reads TGTGCCTGGAGTGTAAATCCATATAGCAATCAGCCCCAGCATTTT.

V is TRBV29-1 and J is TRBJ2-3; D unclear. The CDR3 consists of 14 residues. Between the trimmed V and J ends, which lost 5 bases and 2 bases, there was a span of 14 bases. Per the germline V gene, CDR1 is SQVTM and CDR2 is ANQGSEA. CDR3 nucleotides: TGCAGCGTTCCCTGGGCAGACCACACAGATACGCAGTATTTT. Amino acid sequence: CSVPWADHTDTQYF.

This CDR3 is CASRDYEGIGQPQHF. CDR3 bases: TGTGCCAGCCGAGACTACGAGGGTATCGGTCAGCCCCAGCATTTT. The rearrangement joins TRBV19 to TRBJ1-5; D remains unclear. Trimming stripped 9 bases from V and 6 bases from J, with 21 bases between. The CDR3 totals 15 residues. CDR1 is LNHDA, CDR2 SQIVND, per germline (reference sequence).

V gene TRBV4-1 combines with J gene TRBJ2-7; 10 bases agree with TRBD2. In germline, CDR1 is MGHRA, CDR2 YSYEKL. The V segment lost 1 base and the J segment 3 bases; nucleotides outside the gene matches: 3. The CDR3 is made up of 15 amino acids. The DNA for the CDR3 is TGCGCCAGCAGCCAAGGGAGGACTAGCGGCTACGAGCAGTACTTC. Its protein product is CASSQGRTSGYEQYF.

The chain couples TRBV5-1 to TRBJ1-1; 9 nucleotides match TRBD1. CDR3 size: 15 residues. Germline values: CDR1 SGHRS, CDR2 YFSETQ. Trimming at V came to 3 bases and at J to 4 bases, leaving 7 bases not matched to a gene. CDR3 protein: CASSSTGGEFTEAFF. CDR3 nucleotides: TGCGCCAGCAGCTCGACAGGGGGTGAGTTCACTGAAGCTTTCTTT.

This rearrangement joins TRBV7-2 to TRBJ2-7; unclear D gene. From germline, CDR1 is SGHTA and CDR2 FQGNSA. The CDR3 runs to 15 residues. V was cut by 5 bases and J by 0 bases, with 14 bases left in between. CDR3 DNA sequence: TGTGCCAGCAGCACAAGCACGAGTACCTCCTACGAGCAGTACTTC. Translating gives CASSTSTSTSYEQYF.

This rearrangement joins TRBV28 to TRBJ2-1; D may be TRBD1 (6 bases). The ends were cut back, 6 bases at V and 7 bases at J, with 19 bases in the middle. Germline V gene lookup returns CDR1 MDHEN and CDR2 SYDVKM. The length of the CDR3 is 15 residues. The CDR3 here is CASSSPGQSGNEQFF. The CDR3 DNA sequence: TGTGCCAGCAGCTCACCCGGACAGAGTGGGAATGAGCAGTTCTTC. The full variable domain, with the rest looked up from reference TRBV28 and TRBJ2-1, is DVKVTQSSRYLVKRTGEKVFLECVQDMDHENMFWYRQDPGLGLRLIYFSYDVKMKEKGDIPEGYSVSREKKERFSLILESASTNQTSMYLCASSSPGQSGNEQFFGPGTRLTVL.

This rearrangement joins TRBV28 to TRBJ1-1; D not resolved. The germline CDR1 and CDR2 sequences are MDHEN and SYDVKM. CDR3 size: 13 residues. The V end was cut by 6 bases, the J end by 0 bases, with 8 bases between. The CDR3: CASRASMNTEAFF. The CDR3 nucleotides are TGTGCCAGCAGGGCAAGTATGAACACTGAAGCTTTCTTT.

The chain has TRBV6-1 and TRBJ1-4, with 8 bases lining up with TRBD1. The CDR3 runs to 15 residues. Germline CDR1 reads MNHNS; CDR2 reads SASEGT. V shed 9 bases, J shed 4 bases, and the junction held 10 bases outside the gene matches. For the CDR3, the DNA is TGTGCCAGGACTCGGCAGGGGGCTTTTAATGAAAAACTGTTTTTT. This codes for CARTRQGAFNEKLFF.

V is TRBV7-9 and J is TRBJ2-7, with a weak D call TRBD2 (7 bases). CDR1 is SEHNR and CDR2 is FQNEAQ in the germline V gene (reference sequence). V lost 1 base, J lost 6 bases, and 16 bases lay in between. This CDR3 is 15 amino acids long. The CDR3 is CASSLDGTRGREQYF. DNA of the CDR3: TGTGCCAGCAGCTTAGATGGCACGCGGGGGCGCGAGCAGTACTTC.

The CDR3 sequence: CASRPNQRGEQFF. CDR3 nucleotides: TGTGCCAGCAGACCTAATCAGCGGGGTGAGCAGTTCTTC. This rearrangement joins TRBV7-2 to TRBJ2-1, with TRBD2 matching over 7 bases. Germline CDR1 and CDR2: SGHTA and FQGNSA. V gave up 6 bases and J gave up 9 bases; unmatched junction bases: 8. This CDR3 comprises 13 residues.

The CDR3 DNA sequence: TGTGCCAGCAGCTTGAGTCGCACCGGGGAGCTGTTTTTT. It encodes CASSLSRTGELFF. The gene calls are TRBV5-4 and TRBJ2-2; no clear D gene. Germline V lookup: CDR1 SGHNT, CDR2 YYREEE (reference sequence). V was trimmed by 1 base and J by 4 bases, leaving 5 bases between them. CDR3 length: 13 residues.

The CDR3 DNA sequence: TGTGCCAGCAGCCTCCCGGGAGGGGACACTGAAGCTTTCTTT. Translated, it gives CASSLPGGDTEAFF. This chain joins TRBV5-4 and TRBJ1-1, with a possible D match to TRBD1 (5 bases). Germline assignment: CDR1 SGHNT and CDR2 YYREEE (reference sequence). The CDR3 has 14 residues. Between the trimmed V and J ends, which lost 4 bases and 3 bases, there was a span of 13 bases.

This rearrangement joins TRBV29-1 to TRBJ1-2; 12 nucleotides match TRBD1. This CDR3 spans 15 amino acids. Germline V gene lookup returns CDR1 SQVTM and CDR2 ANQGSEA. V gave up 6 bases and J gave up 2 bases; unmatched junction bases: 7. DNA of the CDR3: TGCAGCGTAGCCGGGACAGGGGGCGCCAACTATGGCTACACCTTC. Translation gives CSVAGTGGANYGYTF.

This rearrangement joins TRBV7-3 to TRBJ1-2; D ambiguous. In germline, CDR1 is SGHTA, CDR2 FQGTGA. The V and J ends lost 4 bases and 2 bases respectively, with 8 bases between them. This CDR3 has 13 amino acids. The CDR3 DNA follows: TGTGCCAGCAGCTGGAACAGCAACTATGGCTACACCTTC. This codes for CASSWNSNYGYTF.

CDR3 bases: TGTGCCAGCAGCTCCAGGACTAGCGGGAGCGATACGCAGTATTTT. This encodes CASSSRTSGSDTQYF. V usage is TRBV7-9 and J usage is TRBJ2-3; 13 bases line up with TRBD2. CDR3 length: 15 residues. V shed 4 bases and J 6 bases; nucleotides not matched to a gene: 4. Germline values: CDR1 SEHNR, CDR2 FQNEAQ (reference sequence).

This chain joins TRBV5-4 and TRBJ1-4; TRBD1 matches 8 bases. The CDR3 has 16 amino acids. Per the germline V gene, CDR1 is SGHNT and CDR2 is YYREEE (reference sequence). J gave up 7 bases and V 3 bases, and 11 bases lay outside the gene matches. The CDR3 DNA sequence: TGTGCCAGCAGCTCCGGGGGCAGGGGGCTAGGTGAAAAACTGTTTTTT. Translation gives CASSSGGRGLGEKLFF.

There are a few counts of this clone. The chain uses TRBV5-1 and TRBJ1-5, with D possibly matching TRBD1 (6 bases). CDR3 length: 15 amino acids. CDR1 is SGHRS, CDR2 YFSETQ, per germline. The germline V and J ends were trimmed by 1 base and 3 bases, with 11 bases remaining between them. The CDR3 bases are TGCGCCAGCAGCTTGAACTCAGGGGCCAATCAGCCCCAGCATTTT. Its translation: CASSLNSGANQPQHF.

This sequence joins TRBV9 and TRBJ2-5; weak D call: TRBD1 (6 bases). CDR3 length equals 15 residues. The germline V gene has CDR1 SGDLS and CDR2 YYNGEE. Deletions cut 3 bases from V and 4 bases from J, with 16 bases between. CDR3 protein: CASSGHTGKIETQYF. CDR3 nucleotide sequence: TGTGCCAGCAGCGGCCACACAGGGAAAATAGAGACCCAGTACTTC. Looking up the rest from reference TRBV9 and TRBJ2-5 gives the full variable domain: DSGVTQTPKHLITATGQRVTLRCSPRSGDLSVYWYQQSLDQGLQFLIQYYNGEERAKGNILERFSAQQFPDLHSELNLSSLELGDSALYFCASSGHTGKIETQYFGPGTRLLVL.